This is a list of T cell receptor beta chains from one sample in a study of blood T cell repertoires in COVID-19. Using immunoSEQ multiplex PCR, the repertoire was profiled, and TCRdb retains in-frame clones only, with some absent. The top ten hold 4.6% of the sample, which has tens of thousands of clones, almost 95% seen once. The specimen was peripheral blood. The source of these receptors is a man aged 50-59 years with active COVID-19. Both conserved end residues are part of each CDR3. A D gene is named only where the DNA matches it firmly. Not all rows give a size; the values are once, few, many and, for expanded clones, a class.

d_call clone_size j_call v_call cdr3_aa cdr3_nt
TRBD1 . TRBJ1-6 TRBV5-1 CASSLVTGNGSPLHF TGCGCCAGCAGCTTGGTGACAGGGAACGGTTCACCCCTCCACTTT
TRBD1 . TRBJ1-6 TRBV7-9 CASSLTGDRGNSPLHF TGTGCCAGCAGCTTAACGGGGGACAGGGGTAATTCACCCCTCCACTTT
TRBD2 . TRBJ2-3 TRBV13 CASSSLAGVVTDTQYF TGTGCCAGCAGCTCCTTAGCGGGAGTTGTCACAGATACGCAGTATTTT
. . TRBJ1-3 TRBV6-5 CASSYSGSSGDTIYF TGTGCCAGCAGTTACTCGGGGTCCTCAGGGGACACCATATATTTT
TRBD1 . TRBJ1-2 TRBV4-3 CASSPGTDSYGYTF TGCGCCAGCAGCCCAGGGACAGACAGCTATGGCTACACCTTC
. . TRBJ2-2 TRBV7-4 CASPSNGLTGERELFF TGTGCCAGCCCCTCGAACGGTCTGACCGGGGAAAGGGAGCTGTTTTTT
. . TRBJ1-1 TRBV12-3/TRBV12-4 CASSLGTAGEAFF TGTGCCAGCAGTTTAGGAACCGCCGGGGAAGCTTTCTTT
TRBD1 . TRBJ1-2 TRBV2 CASGYTRDSNYGYTF TGTGCCAGCGGTTATACCCGGGACAGTAACTATGGCTACACCTTC
TRBD1 . TRBJ2-2 TRBV15 CATSNIILQGAAGELFF TGTGCCACCAGCAACATAATATTACAGGGGGCCGCCGGGGAGCTGTTTTTT
TRBD1 . TRBJ2-7 TRBV7-3 CASSRDRGYEQYF TGTGCCAGCAGCCGGGACAGGGGCTACGAGCAGTACTTC
. . TRBJ2-7 TRBV7-8 CASSLEGAGTYEQYF TGTGCCAGCAGCTTAGAAGGGGCCGGTACCTACGAGCAGTACTTC
TRBD2 . TRBJ2-3 TRBV11-2 CASSVGLALDTQYF TGTGCCAGCAGCGTTGGACTAGCTCTTGATACGCAGTATTTT
TRBD1 once TRBJ2-7 TRBV19 CASSIARGQPYEQYF TGTGCCAGTAGTATAGCAAGGGGGCAGCCCTACGAGCAGTACTTC
. once TRBJ1-1 TRBV3-1/TRBV3-2 CASSQVAGRGMNTEAFF TGTGCCAGCAGCCAGGTCGCAGGGAGGGGGATGAACACTGAAGCTTTCTTT
TRBD1 once TRBJ1-1 TRBV5-1 CASSVETGGATEAFF TGCGCCAGCAGCGTGGAGACAGGGGGAGCCACTGAAGCTTTCTTT
. . TRBJ1-1 TRBV28 CASSLSRGNTEAFF TGTGCCAGCAGTTTATCAAGGGGAAACACTGAAGCTTTCTTT
TRBD1 . TRBJ2-3 TRBV18 CASSIGQGTDTQYF TGTGCCAGCTCGATTGGACAGGGCACAGATACGCAGTATTTT
. . TRBJ2-1 TRBV27 CASSPYRVGPNEQFF TGTGCCAGCAGCCCCTACAGGGTGGGGCCCAATGAGCAGTTCTTC
TRBD1 . TRBJ1-2 TRBV2 CASSGQGRGYTF TGTGCCAGCAGTGGACAGGGCCGTGGCTACACCTTC
. . TRBJ1-1 TRBV28 CATSKMGGLSTEAFF TGTGCCACCTCGAAGATGGGGGGGTTAAGCACTGAAGCTTTCTTT
. . TRBJ1-2 TRBV18 CASSRTGMDGYTF TGTGCCAGCTCCCGGACCGGGATGGACGGCTACACCTTC
. . TRBJ1-4 TRBV11-2 CASSTTGATNEKLFF TGTGCCAGCAGCACTACCGGGGCAACTAATGAAAAACTGTTTTTT
. . TRBJ1-1 TRBV7-2 CASSARGRDTEAFF TGTGCCAGCAGCGCCCGGGGGAGGGACACTGAAGCTTTCTTT
. . TRBJ2-3 TRBV5-1 CASSLEGSTDTQYF TGCGCCAGCAGCTTGGAGGGGAGCACAGATACGCAGTATTTT
. . TRBJ1-2 TRBV6-6 CASSSPTRGYTF TGTGCCAGCAGTTCTCCTACCCGGGGCTACACCTTC
TRBD1 . TRBJ1-3 TRBV10-3 CAISQTDRGNGNTIYF TGTGCCATCAGCCAGACCGACAGGGGAAACGGGAACACCATATATTTT
TRBD2 once TRBJ2-7 TRBV28 CATSITRGGPYEQYF TGTGCCACCTCGATTACACGGGGGGGTCCCTACGAGCAGTACTTC
. . TRBJ2-5 TRBV4-3 CASSQDTTAKTQYF TGCGCCAGCAGCCAAGATACGACAGCCAAGACCCAGTACTTC
. once TRBJ2-1 TRBV12-3/TRBV12-4 CASSTGYKQFF TGTGCCAGCAGTACAGGTTATAAGCAGTTCTTC
. . TRBJ1-6 TRBV6-2/TRBV6-3 CASSYLAGFSPLHF TGTGCCAGCAGTTACTTGGCAGGGTTTTCACCCCTCCACTTT
. . TRBJ2-2 TRBV25-1 CASSEVLAPDVTGELFF TGTGCCAGCAGTGAGGTGCTAGCTCCCGATGTCACCGGGGAGCTGTTTTTT
TRBD1 once TRBJ1-2 TRBV28 CASSSGQNYGYTF TGTGCCAGCAGTTCGGGACAGAACTATGGCTACACCTTC
TRBD1 few TRBJ1-2 TRBV7-9 CASSLAGQKRSENYGYTF TGTGCCAGCAGCTTAGCGGGACAGAAGAGATCAGAGAACTATGGCTACACCTTC